The entry below describes one T cell receptor (beta chain). The antigen remains undetermined. Time point given: healthy volunteer bleed at 2 weeks. The authors' total RNA extraction used unfractionated whole blood. The data stem from a study of human T cells and chemical hapten exposure. Background on the study: Largely, small differences in pooled library volume made per-sample TCR yields vary. General study points: No change in TCRs above 1 in 1000 frequency was produced by DPC sensitization.

Individual cDNA molecules had unique molecular identifiers attached to them by the library. In the study's own analysis: A typical sample had roughly 91,000 TCRs, with roughly 23,224 to 690,600 overall. TCRdb re-called the RACE reads with MiXCR, one entry per CDR3 protein. The V and J calls here are based on TCRdb, not the publication. Seen here are 45,000 or so distinct CDR3 sequences, 3.5% to 5% observed once, and the top ten hold under 6.5%. From germline, CDR1 is SGDLS and CDR2 YYNGEE. CDR3 length: 15 residues. The V gene end was trimmed by 5 bases and the J gene end by 2 bases; junction bases not matched to a gene: 5.

What was sequenced was whole blood. The chain carries TRBV9 and TRBJ2-1; 9 bases line up with TRBD2. The TCR comes from a human donor in good health. Some clones in this sample may be carry-over from other donors' samples. The CDR3 loop is CASSETSGAYNEQFF. CDR3 nucleotide sequence: TGTGCCAGCAGTGAGACTAGCGGAGCCTACAATGAGCAGTTCTTC.